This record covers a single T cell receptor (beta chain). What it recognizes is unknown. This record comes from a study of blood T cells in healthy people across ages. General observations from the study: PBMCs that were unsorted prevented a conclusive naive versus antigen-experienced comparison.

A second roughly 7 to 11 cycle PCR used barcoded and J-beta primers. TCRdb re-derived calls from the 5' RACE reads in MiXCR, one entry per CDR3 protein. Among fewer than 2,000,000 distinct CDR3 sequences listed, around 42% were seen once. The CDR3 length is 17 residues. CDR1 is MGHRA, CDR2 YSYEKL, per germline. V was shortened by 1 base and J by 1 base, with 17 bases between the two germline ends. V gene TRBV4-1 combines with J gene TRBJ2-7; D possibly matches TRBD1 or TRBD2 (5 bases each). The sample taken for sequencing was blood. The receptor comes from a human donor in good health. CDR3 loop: CASSQVGVTPGSYEQYF. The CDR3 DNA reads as TGCGCCAGCAGCCAAGTGGGGGTTACCCCAGGGTCCTACGAGCAGTACTTC.